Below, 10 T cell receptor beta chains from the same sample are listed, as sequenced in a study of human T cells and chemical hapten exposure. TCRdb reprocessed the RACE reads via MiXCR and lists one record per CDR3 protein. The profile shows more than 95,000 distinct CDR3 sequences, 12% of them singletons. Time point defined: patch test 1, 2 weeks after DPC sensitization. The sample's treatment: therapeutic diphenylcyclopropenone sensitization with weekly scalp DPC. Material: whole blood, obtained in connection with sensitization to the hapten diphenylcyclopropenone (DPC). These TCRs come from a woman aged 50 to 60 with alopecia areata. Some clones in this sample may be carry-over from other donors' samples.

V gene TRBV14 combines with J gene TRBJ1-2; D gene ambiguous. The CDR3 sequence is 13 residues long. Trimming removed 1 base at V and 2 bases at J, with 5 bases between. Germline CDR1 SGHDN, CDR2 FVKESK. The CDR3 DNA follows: TGTGCCAGCAGCCAAGGCAGGAACTATGGCTACACCTTC. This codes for CASSQGRNYGYTF.

In DNA, the CDR3 is TGTGCCAGCAGCGTAGGGGGTCTATTGAACACTGAAGCTTTCTTT. Amino acids: CASSVGGLLNTEAFF. The chain links TRBV9 to TRBJ1-1; unclear D gene. Germline V gene data show CDR1 as SGDLS and CDR2 as YYNGEE. There are 15 residues in the CDR3. With 0 bases removed from V and 0 bases from J, the gap between germline ends came to 9 bases.

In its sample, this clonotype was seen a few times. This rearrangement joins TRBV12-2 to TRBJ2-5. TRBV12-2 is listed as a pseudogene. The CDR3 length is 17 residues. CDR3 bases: TGTGCAAGTCGCCCGAGCCTTGGAAGGCTGTACCAAGAGACCCAGTACTTC. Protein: CASRPSLGRLYQETQYF.

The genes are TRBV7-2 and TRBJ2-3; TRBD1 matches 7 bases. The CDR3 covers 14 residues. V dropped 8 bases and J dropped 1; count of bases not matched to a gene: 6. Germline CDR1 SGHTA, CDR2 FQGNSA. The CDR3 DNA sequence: TGTGCCAGCGCAAGGGGGCCAGGCACAGATACGCAGTATTTT. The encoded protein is CASARGPGTDTQYF.

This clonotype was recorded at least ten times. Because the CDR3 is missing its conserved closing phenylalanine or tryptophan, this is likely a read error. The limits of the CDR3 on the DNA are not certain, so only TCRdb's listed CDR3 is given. CDR3 in amino acids: CASSQDLGVKAL. The chain joins TRBV3-1 to TRBJ1-1; the table assigns TRBD1, which was not confirmed against the DNA. Counting both end residues, the CDR3 totals 12 amino acids. The germline V gene encodes CDR1 LGHDT and CDR2 YNNKEL (reference sequence).

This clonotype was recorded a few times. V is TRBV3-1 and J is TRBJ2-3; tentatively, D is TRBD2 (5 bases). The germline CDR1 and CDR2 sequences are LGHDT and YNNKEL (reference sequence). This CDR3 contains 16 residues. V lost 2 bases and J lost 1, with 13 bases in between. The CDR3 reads CASSQSGGYGTDTQYF. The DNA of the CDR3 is TGTGCCAGCAGCCAAAGCGGTGGCTACGGCACAGATACGCAGTATTTT.

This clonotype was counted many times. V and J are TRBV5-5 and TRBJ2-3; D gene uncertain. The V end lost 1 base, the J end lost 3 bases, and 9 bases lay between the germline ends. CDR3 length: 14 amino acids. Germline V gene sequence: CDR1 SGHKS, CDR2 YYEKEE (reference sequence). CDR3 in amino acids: CASSLSPGTDTQYF. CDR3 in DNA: TGTGCCAGCAGCTTGAGTCCGGGTACAGATACGCAGTATTTT.

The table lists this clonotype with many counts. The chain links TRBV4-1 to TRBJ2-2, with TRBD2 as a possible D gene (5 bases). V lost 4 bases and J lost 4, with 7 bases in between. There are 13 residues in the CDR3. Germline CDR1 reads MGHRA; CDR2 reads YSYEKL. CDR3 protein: CASSLAGTGELFF. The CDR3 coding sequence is TGCGCCAGCAGCCTTGCGGGCACCGGGGAGCTGTTTTTT.

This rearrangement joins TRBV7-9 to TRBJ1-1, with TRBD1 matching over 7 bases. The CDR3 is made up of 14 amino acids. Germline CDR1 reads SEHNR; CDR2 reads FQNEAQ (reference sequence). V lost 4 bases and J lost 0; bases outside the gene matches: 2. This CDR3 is CASSSDRLNTEAFF. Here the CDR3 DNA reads TGTGCCAGCAGCTCGGACAGGCTGAACACTGAAGCTTTCTTT.

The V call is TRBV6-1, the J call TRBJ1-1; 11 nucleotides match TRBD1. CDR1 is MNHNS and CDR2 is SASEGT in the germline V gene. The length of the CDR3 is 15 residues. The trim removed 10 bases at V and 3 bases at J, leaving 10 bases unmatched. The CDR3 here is CATRTGTGGYTEAFF. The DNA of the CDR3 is TGTGCCACCCGTACCGGGACAGGGGGGTACACTGAAGCTTTCTTT.